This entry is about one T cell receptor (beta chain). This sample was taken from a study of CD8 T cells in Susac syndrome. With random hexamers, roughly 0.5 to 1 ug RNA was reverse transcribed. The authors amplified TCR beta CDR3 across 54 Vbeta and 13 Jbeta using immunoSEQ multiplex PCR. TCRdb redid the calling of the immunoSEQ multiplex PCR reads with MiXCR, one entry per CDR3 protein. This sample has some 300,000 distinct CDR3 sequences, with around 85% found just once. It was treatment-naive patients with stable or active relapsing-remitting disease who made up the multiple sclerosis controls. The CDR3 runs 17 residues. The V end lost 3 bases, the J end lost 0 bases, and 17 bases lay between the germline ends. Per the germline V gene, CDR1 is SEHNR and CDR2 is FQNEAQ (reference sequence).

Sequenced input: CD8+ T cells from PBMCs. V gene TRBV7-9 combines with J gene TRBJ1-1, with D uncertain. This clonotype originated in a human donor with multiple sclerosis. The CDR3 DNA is TGTGCCAGCAGCTTCCCACGTGGGGTTGCGGTGAACACTGAAGCTTTCTTT. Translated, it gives CASSFPRGVAVNTEAFF.